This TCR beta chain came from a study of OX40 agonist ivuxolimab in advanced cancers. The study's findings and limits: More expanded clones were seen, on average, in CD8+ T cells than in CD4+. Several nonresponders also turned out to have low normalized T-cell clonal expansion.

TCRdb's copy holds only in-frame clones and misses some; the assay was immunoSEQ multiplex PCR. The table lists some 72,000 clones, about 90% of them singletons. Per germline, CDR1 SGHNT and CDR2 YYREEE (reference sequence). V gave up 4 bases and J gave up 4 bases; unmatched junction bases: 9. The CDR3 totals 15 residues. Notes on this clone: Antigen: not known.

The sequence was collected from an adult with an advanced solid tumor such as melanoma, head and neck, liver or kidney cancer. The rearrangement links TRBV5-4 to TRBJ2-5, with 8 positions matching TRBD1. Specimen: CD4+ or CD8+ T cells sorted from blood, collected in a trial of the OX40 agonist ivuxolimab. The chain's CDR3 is CASSDQGAPRETQYF. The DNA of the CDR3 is TGTGCCAGCAGCGACCAGGGGGCGCCTCGAGAGACCCAGTACTTC.